This T cell receptor beta chain originates from a study of a mutant IDH1 vaccine in newly diagnosed glioma. Repertoires were generated with immunoSEQ multiplex PCR, while TCRdb's copy carries only in-frame clones and drops some. The sample lists roughly 60,000 clones; around 84% were seen once. Germline V gene lookup returns CDR1 SGHTA and CDR2 FQGNSA. The V and J ends lost 6 bases and 0 bases respectively, with 12 bases between them. This CDR3 contains 15 residues. A note on this clone: The antigen is not known.

Regarding time point: week 23, last vaccination. Each vaccine dose was 300 ug of mutant IDH1 20-mer peptide, with topical imiquimod. The receptor comes from a man between 25 and 39 years old with glioma. Sequenced material: PBMCs, taken from a glioma patient whose treatment included an IDH1 peptide vaccine. This rearrangement joins TRBV7-2 to TRBJ1-5; no reliable D call. Here the CDR3 DNA reads TGTGCCAGCAGTCTACAGACGTATAGCAATCAGCCCCAGCATTTT. Protein: CASSLQTYSNQPQHF. Using reference TRBV7-2 and TRBJ1-5 for the parts outside the CDR3, the full variable domain is GAGVSQSPSNKVTEKGKDVELRCDPISGHTALYWYRQSLGQGLEFLIYFQGNSAPDKSGLPSDRFSAERTGGSVSTLTIQRTQQEDSAVYLCASSLQTYSNQPQHFGDGTRLSIL.